The sequence of this TCR beta chain was determined in a study of blood T cell repertoires in COVID-19. Germline values: CDR1 SGHTA, CDR2 FQGNSA. The CDR3 consists of 16 residues. V lost 7 bases, J lost 1 base, and 9 bases stayed unmatched. The assay was immunoSEQ multiplex PCR, and TCRdb's table has in-frame clones only and misses some. Altogether 80,000 to 100,000 clones are present, about 78% being singletons, with the ten largest covering more than 15%. Sequenced: peripheral blood. The TCR comes from a human donor in a cohort sampled during active COVID-19. The genes are TRBV7-2 and TRBJ2-1, with 8 nucleotides matching TRBD2. CDR3 protein: CASTLRGGGSYNEQFF. The CDR3 DNA is TGTGCCAGCACTTTACGGGGGGGCGGGTCCTACAATGAGCAGTTCTTC.